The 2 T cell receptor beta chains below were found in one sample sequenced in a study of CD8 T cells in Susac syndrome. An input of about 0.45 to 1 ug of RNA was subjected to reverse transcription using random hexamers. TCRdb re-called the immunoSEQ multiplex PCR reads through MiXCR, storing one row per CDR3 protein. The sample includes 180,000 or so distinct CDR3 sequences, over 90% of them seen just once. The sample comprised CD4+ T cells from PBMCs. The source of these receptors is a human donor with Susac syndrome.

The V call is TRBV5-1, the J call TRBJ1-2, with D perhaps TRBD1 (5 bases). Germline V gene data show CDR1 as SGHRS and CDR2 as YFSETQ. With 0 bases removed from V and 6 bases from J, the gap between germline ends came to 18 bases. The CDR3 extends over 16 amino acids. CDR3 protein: CASSLVPSPSGDGYTF. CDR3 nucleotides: TGCGCCAGCAGCTTGGTACCCTCCCCATCGGGGGATGGCTACACCTTC.

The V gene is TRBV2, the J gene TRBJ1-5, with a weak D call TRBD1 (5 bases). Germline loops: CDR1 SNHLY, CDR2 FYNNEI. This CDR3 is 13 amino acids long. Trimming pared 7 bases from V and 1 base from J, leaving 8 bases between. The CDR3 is CASNWDSNQPQHF. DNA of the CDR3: TGTGCCAGCAATTGGGACAGCAATCAGCCCCAGCATTTT.